This is a list of T cell receptor beta chains from one sample in a study of blood T cell repertoires in COVID-19. Clones were read by immunoSEQ multiplex PCR, and TCRdb kept only the in-frame ones, dropping some. The sample has about 220,000 clones, 85% seen once. Sequencing was done on a sample of peripheral blood. The receptors were sampled from a man aged 50 to 60 who had recovered from COVID-19. The CDR3 runs from the conserved cysteine through the conserved F or W. The D gene is left open where the match is weak. Not all rows give a size; the values are once, few, many and, for expanded clones, a class.

j_call	clone_size	v_call	cdr3_length	d_call	cdr3_aa	cdr3_nt
TRBJ2-7	-	TRBV19	15	TRBD2	CASSYSGSGENEQYF	TGTGCCAGTAGCTACAGCGGGAGCGGAGAAAACGAGCAGTACTTC
TRBJ1-2	once	TRBV9	13	TRBD1	CASSATDRAGYTF	TGTGCCAGCAGCGCCACGGACAGGGCGGGCTACACCTTC
TRBJ2-7	-	TRBV5-1	20	TRBD1	CASSSGQGIRSRENAYEQYF	TGCGCCAGCAGCTCCGGACAGGGGATTCGATCGCGGGAGAACGCCTACGAGCAGTACTTC
TRBJ1-2	-	TRBV4-1	14	TRBD1	CASSQTQGDGGYTF	TGCGCCAGCAGCCAAACACAGGGGGACGGGGGCTACACCTTC
TRBJ2-1	once	TRBV19	14	TRBD2	CASSPLAGEYEQFF	TGTGCCAGTAGCCCTCTAGCGGGAGAATATGAGCAGTTCTTC
TRBJ1-1	once	TRBV28	11	TRBD1	CASSRQGPAFF	TGTGCCAGCAGTCGACAGGGGCCGGCTTTCTTT
TRBJ1-4	-	TRBV30	14	-	CAWSRGGIWEKLFF	TGTGCCTGGAGCAGAGGAGGGATCTGGGAAAAACTGTTTTTT
TRBJ2-5	-	TRBV25-1	14	-	CASTDLTVRKTQYF	TGTGCCAGCACCGATTTGACAGTTCGGAAGACCCAGTACTTC
TRBJ1-1	-	TRBV9	14	-	CASSPRTVNTEAFF	TGTGCCAGCAGCCCTAGGACAGTTAACACTGAAGCTTTCTTT
TRBJ2-4	-	TRBV5-4	16	TRBD1	CASSFEPGQGKNIQYF	TGTGCCAGCAGCTTCGAACCGGGACAGGGAAAAAACATTCAGTACTTC
TRBJ2-7	-	TRBV27	18	TRBD1	CASKLPPPGTGTSYEQYF	TGTGCCAGCAAACTCCCCCCTCCGGGGACAGGGACGTCCTACGAGCAGTACTTC
TRBJ2-5	-	TRBV24-1	14	TRBD1	CATSDRDSQETQYF	TGTGCCACCAGTGATAGGGACAGCCAAGAGACCCAGTACTTC